These 23 T cell receptor beta chains came from one sample sequenced in a study of control samples from healthy donors and cancer patients. The data were produced by immunoSEQ multiplex PCR, yet TCRdb's version contains in-frame clones alone and is incomplete. Altogether roughly 130,000 clones are present, around 90% being singletons, with the ten largest covering more than 2%. The material sequenced was blood. These receptors originate from a man aged 18 to 30 in good health.

The rearrangement links TRBV20-1 to TRBJ2-7; unclear D gene. Trimming took 2 bases from V and 5 from J, leaving 7 bases between them. Germline CDR1 is DFQATT and CDR2 is SNEGSKA (reference sequence). The length of the CDR3 is 11 residues. CDR3 sequence (DNA): TGCAGTGCTAGACATCCCGACGAGCAGTACTTC. The encoded protein is CSARHPDEQYF.

The J gene is TRBJ2-1, the V gene TRBV7-9; 9 bases line up with TRBD2. The CDR3 covers 13 residues. J was trimmed by 4 bases and V by 7 bases; bases with no gene match: 2. Germline V CDR1 and CDR2: SEHNR, FQNEAQ (reference sequence). This chain's CDR3 is CASISGGYNEQFF. The CDR3 region has the DNA TGTGCCAGCATAAGCGGGGGGTACAATGAGCAGTTCTTC.

The rearrangement uses TRBV7-3 and TRBJ1-2; maybe TRBD1 (6 bases). Germline V gives CDR1 SGHTA, CDR2 FQGTGA. This CDR3 region has 15 residues. V lost 5 bases and J lost 2, with 15 bases in between. DNA of the CDR3: TGTGCCAGCAGCCCCGAGGGGGTATCCAACTATGGCTACACCTTC. Translation gives CASSPEGVSNYGYTF.

The J gene is TRBJ2-3, the V gene TRBV10-3; 9 bases are a match to TRBD1. The CDR3 has 17 residues. CDR1 and CDR2 (germline): ENHRY, SYGVKD. The junction had 8 bases not matched to a gene; V was cut back by 2 bases and J by 2 bases. The DNA of the CDR3 is TGTGCCATCAGTGAGACAGGGGGCTCATCCGCCACAGATACGCAGTATTTT. Protein: CAISETGGSSATDTQYF.

The chain couples TRBV28 to TRBJ2-2; 7 positions agree with TRBD1. The CDR3 has 13 amino acids. V lost 5 bases and J lost 8; bases outside the gene matches: 5. Germline CDR1 reads MDHEN; CDR2 reads SYDVKM. The CDR3 sequence is CASSLTGRGELFF. CDR3 coding DNA: TGTGCCAGCAGTCTGACAGGGAGAGGGGAGCTGTTTTTT.

V and J are TRBV9 and TRBJ1-5; D might be TRBD1 (5 bases). Germline V gives CDR1 SGDLS, CDR2 YYNGEE. The CDR3 is 15 residues long. Trimming took 0 bases from V and 2 from J, leaving 9 bases between them. CDR3: CASSVDGAGNQPQHF. CDR3 coding DNA: TGTGCCAGCAGCGTAGACGGGGCGGGCAATCAGCCCCAGCATTTT.

The chain employs TRBV30 and TRBJ2-2; D is uncertain. Germline CDR1 and CDR2: GTSNPN and SVGIG (reference sequence). V was cut by 0 bases and J by 7 bases, with 6 bases left in between. This CDR3 is built from 12 residues. This CDR3 reads CAWSVWFGELFF. CDR3 DNA: TGTGCCTGGAGTGTATGGTTCGGGGAGCTGTTTTTT.

This clone was detected once. This chain links TRBV11-3 with TRBJ2-2; TRBD2 matches 7 bases. The CDR3 spans 15 residues. Per germline, CDR1 SGHNT and CDR2 YENEEA. The V segment lost 5 bases and the J segment 7 bases; nucleotides outside the gene matches: 10. The CDR3 nucleotides read TGTGCCAGCAGCGCTCTCGCGGGAGTGGTCGGGGAGCTGTTTTTT. It codes for CASSALAGVVGELFF.

This clone showed up just once. The chain joins TRBV6-6 to TRBJ1-4, with 8 bases lining up with TRBD1. This CDR3 spans 14 amino acids. Per the germline V gene, CDR1 is MNHNY and CDR2 is SVGAGI (reference sequence). J was trimmed by 7 bases and V by 7 bases; bases with no gene match: 8. The DNA for the CDR3 is TGTGCCAGCACCAGACAGGGGTTCGGTGAAAAACTGTTTTTT. Translating it yields CASTRQGFGEKLFF.

V and J are TRBV19 and TRBJ1-2; D call uncertain. Germline values: CDR1 LNHDA, CDR2 SQIVND (reference sequence). Trimming took 5 bases from V and 8 from J, leaving 21 bases between them. The CDR3 has 15 residues. The CDR3 spells CASSPTQDWNEGYTF. The CDR3 region has the DNA TGTGCCAGTAGTCCAACCCAAGACTGGAACGAGGGCTACACCTTC.

This chain joins TRBV21-1 and TRBJ2-5; the table's D gene call, TRBD2, was not cross checked with the DNA. TRBV21-1 is recorded as a pseudogene. The CDR3 length is 12 residues. CDR3 DNA: TGTGCCACCAATAAAGTCGGGGAGACCCAGTACTTC. It yields the protein CATNKVGETQYF.

The chain couples TRBV5-1 to TRBJ1-2, with TRBD1 matching 9 bases. The V and J ends lost 5 bases and 8 bases, in that order; junction bases with no gene match: 16. Germline CDR1 is SGHRS and CDR2 is YFSETQ. The CDR3 extends over 16 amino acids. CDR3 nucleotide sequence: TGCGCCAGCAGACCCACAGGGGGCCGCGCTATAGACGGCTACACCTTC. Protein product: CASRPTGGRAIDGYTF.

This sequence joins TRBV30 and TRBJ1-6; a possible D gene is TRBD1 (6 bases). This CDR3 contains 16 residues. Germline V gene lookup returns CDR1 GTSNPN and CDR2 SVGIG (reference sequence). Trimming left V 8 bases short and J 4 bases short, with 21 bases between. The chain's CDR3 is CASTEGGKVYNSPLHF. The CDR3 DNA reads TGTGCCAGTACTGAGGGGGGCAAGGTGTATAATTCACCCCTCCACTTT.

The V call is TRBV11-3, the J call TRBJ2-5; D not resolved. Looked up from germline, CDR1 is SGHNT and CDR2 is YENEEA. Trimming pared 7 bases from V and 2 bases from J, leaving 17 bases between. This CDR3 contains 15 residues. Here the CDR3 reads CASKGVGIGQETQYF. The DNA of the CDR3 is TGTGCCAGCAAAGGAGTGGGGATCGGGCAAGAGACCCAGTACTTC.

The chain has TRBV4-1 and TRBJ1-4; D gene uncertain. Trimming removed 4 bases from V and 3 bases from J, with 21 bases in between. The CDR3 consists of 18 residues. Per the germline V gene, CDR1 is MGHRA and CDR2 is YSYEKL. The CDR3 DNA reads TGCGCCAGCAGCCCCTCAGTTTGGCCAGTAGGAGCTAATGAAAAACTGTTTTTT. As protein: CASSPSVWPVGANEKLFF.

This clone was counted between two and nine times. V is TRBV6-5 and J is TRBJ1-3; D is undetermined. Trimming stripped 0 bases from V and 3 bases from J, with 9 bases between. This CDR3 has 15 amino acids. Germline V CDR1 and CDR2: MNHEY, SVGAGI. DNA for the CDR3: TGTGCCAGCAGTTACTCCGCGGGGTTTGGAAACACCATATATTTT. Protein product: CASSYSAGFGNTIYF.

In this sample, this clone turned up once. CDR3 sequence (DNA): TGTGCCAGCAGCCAAATTCGGACGGGATTGGAGACCCAGTACTTC. This translates into CASSQIRTGLETQYF. V and J are TRBV3-1 (or the pseudogene TRBV3-2) and TRBJ2-5, with D perhaps matching TRBD2 (5 bases). V was shortened by 2 bases and J by 5 bases, with 15 bases between the two germline ends. The CDR3 loop spans 15 amino acids. Germline CDR1 reads LGHDT; CDR2 reads YNNKEL (reference sequence).

The rearrangement joins TRBV14 to TRBJ2-3; weak D call: TRBD2 (5 bases). The V and J ends lost 4 bases and 2 bases respectively, with 13 bases between them. Germline CDR1 and CDR2: SGHDN and FVKESK. The CDR3 contains 15 residues. CDR3 loop: CASSRQLASTDTQYF. CDR3 nucleotides: TGTGCCAGCAGCCGGCAGCTAGCCTCCACAGATACGCAGTATTTT.

V is TRBV18 and J is TRBJ1-1; 7 bases are shared with TRBD1. V shed 4 bases and J 6 bases; nucleotides not matched to a gene: 5. The CDR3 contains 13 residues. CDR1 is KGHSH and CDR2 is LQKENI in the germline V gene. The CDR3 bases are TGTGCCAGCTCACTAGCCGGGACAGCTGAAGCTTTCTTT. Translating gives CASSLAGTAEAFF.

The chain employs TRBV28 and TRBJ1-5; D may be TRBD1 (5 bases). The CDR3 totals 14 residues. V lost 3 bases to trimming and J lost 2 bases, with 8 bases between them. Germline CDR1 and CDR2: MDHEN and SYDVKM. CDR3 loop: CASSFTRGNQPQHF. The CDR3, as DNA: TGTGCCAGCAGTTTTACCAGGGGCAATCAGCCCCAGCATTTT.

V gene TRBV4-3 combines with J gene TRBJ2-3; TRBD2 matches at 10 bases. This CDR3 has 18 residues. The germline gives CDR1 LGHNA, CDR2 YSLEER. V shed 0 bases, J shed 10 bases, and the junction held 16 bases outside the gene matches. The CDR3 DNA is TGCGCCAGCAGCCAAGATGTAGCGGGGGGATCCTCAGTGGTAGCGCAGTATTTT. Its protein product is CASSQDVAGGSSVVAQYF.

The V gene is TRBV6-1, the J gene TRBJ1-2; D is uncertain. This CDR3 is built from 13 residues. V was trimmed by 0 bases and J by 9 bases, leaving 11 bases between them. Germline V CDR1 and CDR2: MNHNS, SASEGT. As DNA, the CDR3 is TGTGCCAGCAGTGAAGCTCGTACAGAACGCTACACCTTC. Its protein is CASSEARTERYTF.

The chain joins TRBV29-1 to TRBJ1-2; no clear D. The V gene's germline CDR1 is SQVTM and CDR2 ANQGSEA. The CDR3 totals 15 residues. The ends were cut back, 0 bases at V and 3 bases at J, with 14 bases in the middle. CDR3 residues: CSVEDLNQAHYGYTF. CDR3 DNA: TGCAGCGTTGAAGATCTAAACCAAGCCCACTATGGCTACACCTTC.